Shown below are 21 T cell receptor beta chains from a single sample sequenced in a study of tissue T cells after allogeneic stem cell transplantation. Time point: mouse harvest day 7 after allogeneic transplant. Each mouse received 10^7 T-cell-depleted marrow cells plus 10^6 splenic CD5+ T cells by tail vein. Sequencing used immunoSEQ multiplex PCR; TCRdb keeps in-frame clones, though not all of them. This sample yields around 8,700 clones, of which around two fifths are seen a single time; approximately 1.5% belongs to the top ten. Sequencing was performed on skin. The receptors here all came from a female BALB/c mouse given C57BL/6 T cells with graft-versus-host disease after an allogeneic hematopoietic cell transplant.

Concerning this clone itself: Genes here carry mouse names. With the read ending 1 residue before the CDR3 end, the germline J gene is used to fill in that end. The rearrangement joins TRBV26 to TRBJ2-7, with D uncertain. There are 12 residues in the CDR3. Germline V gene data show CDR1 as KGHPV and CDR2 as FQNQEV (reference sequence). The V gene lost 5 bases and the J gene lost 1 base, with 6 bases spanning the gap. CDR3 sequence: CASSRQSYEQYF. The DNA read from the CDR3 is TGTGCCAGCAGTAGACAATCCTATGAACAGTAC.

This clone was observed a handful of times. The listed genes are named as in mouse. The read halts 1 residue ahead of the CDR3 end, with the missing end drawn from the germline J gene. V usage is TRBV26 and J usage is TRBJ2-4; D may be TRBD1 (7 bases). Per the germline V gene, CDR1 is KGHPV and CDR2 is FQNQEV (reference sequence). Trimming stripped 2 bases from V and 7 bases from J, with 10 bases between. This CDR3 has 13 residues. The CDR3: CASSLEGAYTLYF. The CDR3 bases that were read are TGTGCCAGCAGTCTGGAGGGGGCGTACACCTTGTAC.

Notes on this clone: The listed genes are named as in mouse. The CDR3 is cut off 1 residue early in the read; its end comes from the germline J gene. The rearrangement joins TRBV26 to TRBJ2-1; TRBD2 matches at 8 bases. CDR3 length: 16 amino acids. CDR1 is KGHPV and CDR2 is FQNQEV in the germline V gene (reference sequence). V trimming: 0 bases; J trimming: 4 bases; junction bases outside the gene matches: 5. This chain's CDR3 is CASSLSWGGRYAEQFF. CDR3 DNA, as far as it was read: TGTGCCAGCAGTCTGTCATGGGGGGGGAGGTATGCTGAGCAGTTC.

On this clone: The germline and genes are mouse ones. The read terminates 1 residue before the CDR3 end, so the remaining end is supplied by the germline J gene. V usage is TRBV3 and J usage is TRBJ2-3; TRBD2 is a possible D gene (7 bases). With 2 bases removed from V and 4 bases from J, the gap between germline ends came to 13 bases. In germline, CDR1 is SNHLY, CDR2 FYNGKV (reference sequence). The CDR3 has 15 amino acids. The sequenced CDR3 bases are TGTGCCAGCAGCTTACTCCCTGGGGGCCCAGAAACGCTGTAT. It specifies CASSLLPGGPETLY. The full CDR3 sequence reads CASSLLPGGPETLYF. The variable domain in full, with the rest retrieved from reference TRBV3 and TRBJ2-3, is GPKVLQIPSHQIIDMGQMVTLNCDPVSNHLYFYWYKQILGQQMEFLVNFYNGKVMEKSKLFKDQFSVERPDGSYFTLKIQPTALEDSAVYFCASSLLPGGPETLYFGSGTRLTVL.

For this clone: Mouse names are used for the genes. The CDR3 is cut off 1 residue early in the read; its end comes from the germline J gene. This CDR3 is also generated by other DNA sequences in the sample. V is TRBV26 and J is TRBJ2-4; D is undetermined. The CDR3 sequence is 13 residues long. V was cut by 3 bases and J by 0 bases, with 4 bases left in between. Looked up from germline, CDR1 is KGHPV and CDR2 is FQNQEV (reference sequence). CDR3 sequence: CASSLNSQNTLYF. The DNA read from the CDR3 is TGTGCCAGCAGTCTCAACAGTCAAAACACCTTGTAC. Filled out from reference TRBV26 and TRBJ2-4, the complete variable domain reads NSKVIQTPRYLVKGQGQKAKMRCIPEKGHPVVFWYQQNKNNEFKFLINFQNQEVLQQIDMTEKRFSAECPSNSPCSLEIQSSEAGDSALYLCASSLNSQNTLYFGAGTRLSVL.

As concerns this clone: Gene names denote mouse genes. The read finishes 1 residue shy of the CDR3 end, and the germline J gene is used to complete it. The chain is built from TRBV2 and TRBJ2-7, with a tentative D call TRBD2 (6 bases). The CDR3 sequence is 13 residues long. V lost 4 bases and J lost 3, with 10 bases in between. Germline V lookup: CDR1 LGHNA, CDR2 YSYQKL. The sequenced part of the CDR3 DNA is TGTGCCAGCAGCCCCTCGGGACTCTATGAACAGTAC. It translates to CASSPSGLYEQY. The complete CDR3 protein is CASSPSGLYEQYF.

Turning to this clone: The genes and germline here are from mouse. The sequenced part of the CDR3 DNA is TGTGCCAGCAGTGATGGGGGGGCTGAAGACACCCAGTAC. Translating it yields CASSDGGAEDTQY. The complete CDR3 reads CASSDGGAEDTQYF. The chain has TRBV13-3 and TRBJ2-5, with a weak D call TRBD2 (7 bases). Sequencing ends 1 residue short of the CDR3 end; the germline J gene provides the rest. Trimming left V 0 bases short and J 4 bases short, with 9 bases between. The germline V gene encodes CDR1 NNHDY and CDR2 SYVADS. The CDR3 consists of 14 residues. Full variable domain (outside the CDR3, taken from reference TRBV13-3 and TRBJ2-5): EAAVTQSPRSKVAVTGGKVTLSCHQTNNHDYMYWYRQDTGHGLRLIHYSYVADSTEKGDIPDGYKASRPSQENFSLILELASLSQTAVYFCASSDGGAEDTQYFGPGTRLLVL.

This clone was observed a handful of times. These gene names are mouse names. The read halts 1 residue ahead of the CDR3 end, with the missing end drawn from the germline J gene. The chain is built from TRBV3 and TRBJ2-2; no clear D gene. The germline V and J ends were trimmed by 7 bases and 2 bases, with 8 bases remaining between them. CDR3 length: 13 residues. Germline CDR1 reads SNHLY; CDR2 reads FYNGKV (reference sequence). CDR3 amino acids: CASNPANTGQLYF. Partial CDR3 DNA: TGTGCCAGCAACCCAGCGAACACCGGGCAGCTCTAC. Using reference TRBV3 and TRBJ2-2 for the parts outside the CDR3, the full variable domain is GPKVLQIPSHQIIDMGQMVTLNCDPVSNHLYFYWYKQILGQQMEFLVNFYNGKVMEKSKLFKDQFSVERPDGSYFTLKIQPTALEDSAVYFCASNPANTGQLYFGEGSKLTVL.

Comment on this clone: Germline and genes: mouse. With the read ending 1 residue before the CDR3 end, the germline J gene is used to fill in that end. The chain recombines TRBV26 with TRBJ1-4; D remains unclear. Trimming stripped 0 bases from V and 3 bases from J, with 5 bases between. CDR1 KGHPV and CDR2 FQNQEV come from the germline V gene (reference sequence). The CDR3 has 14 amino acids. The chain's CDR3 is CASSLSQTNERLFF. The part of the CDR3 DNA that was read is TGTGCCAGCAGTCTGTCACAGACCAACGAAAGATTATTT.

As to this clone: Genes here carry mouse names. From the germline J gene comes the end of the CDR3, since the read stops 1 residue before it. The gene calls are TRBV3 and TRBJ2-4; 10 positions match TRBD1. In germline, CDR1 is SNHLY, CDR2 FYNGKV (reference sequence). The junction had 2 bases not matched to a gene; V was cut back by 5 bases and J by 3 bases. The CDR3 length is 14 residues. The CDR3 here is CASSRGQGQNTLYF. Partial CDR3 DNA: TGTGCCAGCAGCCGGGGACAGGGGCAAAACACCTTGTAC.

Of note for this clone: Mouse gene names apply. The read halts 1 residue ahead of the CDR3 end, with the missing end drawn from the germline J gene. The rearrangement links TRBV3 to TRBJ1-6; tentative D call: TRBD1 (6 bases). TRBJ1-6 is given ORF status, its function remaining uncertain. V gave up 4 bases and J gave up 0 bases, with 10 bases separating them. The CDR3 consists of 16 residues. Germline CDR1 is SNHLY and CDR2 is FYNGKV (reference sequence). The CDR3 DNA, read in part, is TGTGCCAGCAGCTCGGACAGATTTTCCTATAATTCGCCCCTCTAC. It encodes CASSSDRFSYNSPLY. The CDR3 reads in full as CASSSDRFSYNSPLYF.

This clone rates as medium-sized. All gene names here are mouse names. The CDR3 is cut off 1 residue early in the read; its end comes from the germline J gene. The chain employs TRBV14 and TRBJ2-2; possibly TRBD1 for D (6 bases). Germline CDR1 is SGHDT and CDR2 is FRDEAV. The CDR3 is 16 residues long. V was trimmed by 2 bases and J by 0 bases, leaving 11 bases between them. The CDR3: CASSFIGQSNTGQLYF. The sequenced CDR3 bases are TGTGCCAGCAGTTTTATAGGACAGTCAAACACCGGGCAGCTCTAC.

For this clone: The gene names given are mouse names. The observed sequence ends 1 residue before the CDR3 terminus, with the missing tail filled in from the germline J gene. The rearrangement joins TRBV26 to TRBJ2-4; tentatively, D is TRBD2 (5 bases). CDR3 length: 15 residues. Germline-derived CDR1 and CDR2 are KGHPV and FQNQEV (reference sequence). Trimming stripped 0 bases from V and 0 bases from J, with 7 bases between. CDR3 DNA (partial): TGTGCCAGCAGTCTGTCGGTGGGGAGTCAAAACACCTTGTAC. This encodes CASSLSVGSQNTLY. The full CDR3 sequence reads CASSLSVGSQNTLYF.

In the case of this clone: The gene names here belong to mouse. The read comes to an end 1 residue before the CDR3 does, leaving the germline J gene to fill in the end. The chain couples TRBV13-1 to TRBJ1-4; TRBD1 matches 7 bases. J lost 3 bases, V lost 3 bases, and 5 bases had no gene match. Germline values: CDR1 NSHNY, CDR2 SYGAGN. The CDR3 is 15 residues long. CDR3 DNA, as far as it was read: TGTGCCAGCAGTGTCAGGGGGACAGCCAACGAAAGATTATTT. This encodes CASSVRGTANERLF. The full CDR3 sequence reads CASSVRGTANERLFF.

In the case of this clone: Each gene name is a mouse one. The read is 1 residue too short to cover the CDR3 end, so that end is filled in from the germline J gene. The rearrangement joins TRBV26 to TRBJ1-1; the match to TRBD1 covers 7 bases. Looked up from germline, CDR1 is KGHPV and CDR2 is FQNQEV (reference sequence). The ends lost 6 bases at V and 5 bases at J; junction bases unmatched: 6. There are 13 residues in the CDR3. The CDR3 bases that were read are TGTGCCAGCAGCCGACAGGGTGGGACAGAAGTCTTC. Protein: CASSRQGGTEVF. The complete CDR3 sequence is CASSRQGGTEVFF. Full variable domain (missing parts from reference TRBV26 and TRBJ1-1): NSKVIQTPRYLVKGQGQKAKMRCIPEKGHPVVFWYQQNKNNEFKFLINFQNQEVLQQIDMTEKRFSAECPSNSPCSLEIQSSEAGDSALYLCASSRQGGTEVFFGKGTRLTVV.

Comment on this clone: Gene names follow the mouse nomenclature. The CDR3 is cut off 1 residue early in the read; its end comes from the germline J gene. The V and J genes are TRBV26 and TRBJ2-5, with D unclear. V was pared by 2 bases and J by 2 bases, with 5 bases between. CDR3 length: 13 residues. CDR1 is KGHPV, CDR2 FQNQEV, per germline (reference sequence). CDR3 bases read: TGTGCCAGCAGTCTGCGCATCCAAGACACCCAGTAC. It codes for CASSLRIQDTQY. In full, the CDR3 is CASSLRIQDTQYF.

Details on this clone: The gene symbols are mouse symbols. With the read ending 1 residue before the CDR3 end, the germline J gene is used to fill in that end. This chain joins TRBV17 and TRBJ2-3; 8 nucleotides align to TRBD2. The CDR3 runs 13 residues. V trimming: 3 bases; J trimming: 8 bases; junction bases outside the gene matches: 4. CDR1 and CDR2 from the germline V gene are MNHDT and YYDKIL. The sequenced CDR3 bases are TGTGCTAGCAGTAGGAGAACTGGGGGAACGCTGTAT. This codes for CASSRRTGGTLY. The whole CDR3 reads CASSRRTGGTLYF.

As concerns this clone: Gene names and germline refer to mouse. The read gets to within 1 residue of the CDR3 end, and the germline J gene fills in the rest. V gene TRBV15 combines with J gene TRBJ2-4; TRBD2 agrees at 10 bases. The CDR3 is made up of 16 amino acids. CDR1 and CDR2 from the germline V gene are SGHND and FRSKSL. V lost 4 bases, J lost 2 bases, and 6 bases stayed unmatched. Incomplete CDR3 DNA: TGTGCCAGCAGTTCCTCCTGGGGGGGCGCTCAAAACACCTTGTAC. This codes for CASSSSWGGAQNTLY. The complete CDR3 sequence is CASSSSWGGAQNTLYF.

On this clone itself: Germline and genes here are mouse. The CDR3 sequence: CASSLQGQTLYF. The sequenced CDR3 bases are TGTGCCAGCAGTCTGCAGGGGCAAACGCTGTAT. The chain couples TRBV26 to TRBJ2-3; possibly TRBD1 for D (6 bases). The read stops 1 residue short of the end of the CDR3; the missing end is completed from the germline J gene. The germline V gene encodes CDR1 KGHPV and CDR2 FQNQEV (reference sequence). The CDR3 is made up of 12 amino acids. V was shortened by 2 bases and J by 7 bases, with 7 bases between the two germline ends.

A note on this clone: Gene and germline names: mouse. The read gets to within 1 residue of the CDR3 end, and the germline J gene fills in the rest. V is TRBV22 and J is TRBJ2-1; the tabulated D call, TRBD1, remains unverified against the DNA. TRBV22 is annotated as a pseudogene. The length of the CDR3 is 15 residues. The CDR3 here is CASSCPRAGYAEQFF. The DNA read from the CDR3 is TGTGCCAGCAGTTGTCCCAGGGCGGGCTATGCTGAGCAGTTC.

This clone occurred a few times. The genes and germline here are from mouse. Read data end 1 residue before the CDR3 end; the end is taken from the germline J gene. The gene calls are TRBV1 and TRBJ2-7; D possibly corresponds to TRBD2 (6 bases). The germline gives CDR1 NSQYPW, CDR2 LRSPGD (reference sequence). The CDR3 has 14 residues. The ends were cut back, 4 bases at V and 2 bases at J, with 12 bases in the middle. The CDR3 loop is CTCSGRDLTYEQYF. The covered CDR3 bases are TGCACCTGCAGTGGCCGGGACTTGACCTATGAACAGTAC. Looking up the rest from reference TRBV1 and TRBJ2-7 gives the full variable domain: VTLLEQNPRWRLVPRGQAVNLRCILKNSQYPWMSWYQQDLQKQLQWLFTLRSPGDKEVKSLPGADYLATRVTDTELRLQVANMSQGRTLYCTCSGRDLTYEQYFGPGTRLTVL.